Below, 10 T cell receptor beta chains from the same sample are listed, as sequenced in a study of blood T cell repertoires in COVID-19. Here immunoSEQ multiplex PCR was the method, and the copy in TCRdb shows in-frame clones only, minus some. The sample contains about 240,000 clones, 75% to 90% of which appear only once. The sequenced sample consisted of peripheral blood. Source of these receptors: a man aged 55 to 69 who had recovered from COVID-19.

The chain couples TRBV2 to TRBJ2-4; 9 nucleotides line up with TRBD2. This CDR3 has 16 amino acids. V shed 3 bases and J 6 bases; nucleotides not matched to a gene: 9. The V gene's germline CDR1 is SNHLY and CDR2 FYNNEI. For the CDR3, the DNA is TGTGCCAGCAGTGACAATAGCGGGGGCCGCGGAAACATTCAGTACTTC. Encoded protein: CASSDNSGGRGNIQYF. The variable domain in full, with the rest retrieved from reference TRBV2 and TRBJ2-4, is EPEVTQTPSHQVTQMGQEVILRCVPISNHLYFYWYRQILGQKVEFLVSFYNNEISEKSEIFDDQFSVERPDGSNFTLKIRSTKLEDSAMYFCASSDNSGGRGNIQYFGAGTRLSVL.

This clone was counted ten times or more. Distinct nucleotide sequences in the sample also encode this CDR3. The rearrangement uses TRBV29-1 and TRBJ2-1, with 7 positions matching TRBD1. This CDR3 has 16 amino acids. Unmatched junction bases numbered 5, after V lost 0 bases and J lost 0 bases. Per germline, CDR1 SQVTM and CDR2 ANQGSEA. The CDR3 DNA reads TGCAGCGTTGAAGACCCGGGACAGAGCTCCTACAATGAGCAGTTCTTC. Its translation: CSVEDPGQSSYNEQFF.

The chain couples TRBV30 to TRBJ1-1, with D tentatively TRBD1 (6 bases). The germline CDR1 and CDR2 sequences are GTSNPN and SVGIG (reference sequence). The V end lost 8 bases, the J end lost 0 bases, and 16 bases lay between the germline ends. The CDR3 is 14 amino acids. CDR3 DNA: TGTGCCACCCTTAAACAGGGTCTGAACACTGAAGCTTTCTTT. This translates into CATLKQGLNTEAFF.

The J gene is TRBJ1-5, the V gene TRBV19; 7 bases match TRBD1. The ends lost 8 bases at V and 0 bases at J; junction bases unmatched: 13. The CDR3 extends over 17 amino acids. CDR1 is LNHDA and CDR2 is SQIVND in the germline V gene (reference sequence). CDR3 in DNA: TGTGCCAGTGCCCACCGGGACAGTTCCTATAGCAATCAGCCCCAGCATTTT. Protein: CASAHRDSSYSNQPQHF.

The rearrangement joins TRBV6-5 to TRBJ1-2; TRBD1 agrees at 8 bases. Trimming removed 5 bases from V and 6 bases from J; junction bases left unmatched: 5. Germline-derived CDR1 and CDR2 are MNHEY and SVGAGI. The CDR3 length is 13 residues. The CDR3 is CASSLRQGHGYTF. The CDR3 DNA reads as TGTGCCAGCAGTCTAAGACAGGGGCATGGCTACACCTTC.

The chain couples TRBV13 to TRBJ2-3; D remains ambiguous. From germline, CDR1 is PRHDT and CDR2 FYEKMQ (reference sequence). The CDR3 runs 16 residues. Trimming removed 2 bases at V and 0 bases at J, with 12 bases between. The CDR3 loop is CASSLQTYASTDTQYF. The CDR3 bases are TGTGCCAGCAGCTTACAGACTTACGCTAGCACAGATACGCAGTATTTT.

The V and J genes are TRBV3-1 (or the pseudogene TRBV3-2) and TRBJ2-7, with 9 bases fitting TRBD2. Trimming cost V 2 bases and J 6 bases; bases outside gene matches: 5. The CDR3 contains 14 residues. Germline CDR1 reads LGHDT; CDR2 reads YNNKEL (reference sequence). The CDR3 spells CASSQSGGSREQYF. The DNA of the CDR3 is TGTGCCAGCAGCCAAAGCGGGGGGAGTCGCGAGCAGTACTTC.

The V call is TRBV2, the J call TRBJ2-3, with TRBD2 identical over 13 bases. This CDR3 is 16 amino acids long. Germline V CDR1 and CDR2: SNHLY, FYNNEI. The V gene end was trimmed by 8 bases and the J gene end by 2 bases; junction bases not matched to a gene: 7. CDR3 region: CASGGTSGEFTDTQYF. CDR3 DNA: TGTGCCAGCGGAGGGACTAGCGGGGAGTTCACAGATACGCAGTATTTT.

The chain carries TRBV6-6 and TRBJ1-2; TRBD1 matches 9 bases. Germline assignment: CDR1 MNHNY and CDR2 SVGAGI (reference sequence). J lost 6 bases, V lost 6 bases, and 14 bases had no gene match. This CDR3 comprises 16 residues. CDR3: CASRDENRGRLDGYTF. The CDR3 DNA follows: TGTGCCAGCAGGGACGAAAACAGGGGGCGCCTTGATGGCTACACCTTC.

V gene TRBV5-5 combines with J gene TRBJ2-7; 7 nucleotides match TRBD1. CDR1 and CDR2 (germline): SGHKS, YYEKEE (reference sequence). J lost 1 base, V lost 0 bases, and 4 bases had no gene match. The CDR3 loop spans 15 amino acids. The CDR3 DNA reads as TGTGCCAGCAGCTTGGTGGGACAGAAGTCCTACGAGCAGTACGTC. Translation: CASSLVGQKSYEQYV.